This T cell receptor beta chain stems from a study of blood T cell repertoires in COVID-19. Authors' data handling: The assay estimated nucleated cells by amplifying reference gene primers. The data were produced by immunoSEQ multiplex PCR, yet TCRdb's version contains in-frame clones alone and is incomplete. V and J calls and clone size are given by that table; D and trimming were obtained from the DNA. Of under 200,000 clones detected, around 78% appear once; the ten largest clones hold approximately 4.4%. Cohorts were determined from participant-reported clinical history. For recovered donors of Cohort 3, there were two negative PCRs, clearance, or symptom resolution. The ends were cut back, 5 bases at V and 4 bases at J, with 18 bases in the middle. The CDR3 spans 16 residues. The germline V gene encodes CDR1 MNHEY and CDR2 SMNVEV (reference sequence).

This chain joins TRBV27 and TRBJ1-3; perhaps TRBD1 as D (6 bases). What was sequenced was PBMCs or T cells enriched from blood (not recorded which). This receptor was obtained from a woman aged 50 to 60 who had recovered from COVID-19. CDR3: CASSPGQQMGGNTIYF. The CDR3 coding sequence is TGTGCCAGCAGTCCCGGACAGCAAATGGGCGGAAACACCATATATTTT.